These 2 T cell receptor beta chains originate from one sample sequenced in a study of shared clonotypes between healthy human individuals. Produced via immunoSEQ multiplex PCR; TCRdb's table is partial and in-frame only. In the table there are about 1 million clones, about 80% of which are singletons. The specimen was memory CD4+ T cells sorted from blood. Subset of the sample: CD45RA-negative fraction. The receptors stem from a man aged 18 to 35 in good health.

The rearrangement links TRBV27 to TRBJ1-6, with 8 bases aligning to TRBD1. The V segment lost 4 bases and the J segment 2 bases; nucleotides outside the gene matches: 4. Germline lookup yields CDR1 MNHEY and CDR2 SMNVEV (reference sequence). The CDR3 loop spans 16 amino acids. The CDR3 DNA reads TGTGCCAGCAGTTCGACACAGGGGGCCTATAATTCACCCCTCCACTTT. This encodes CASSSTQGAYNSPLHF.

The rearrangement uses TRBV29-1 and TRBJ1-2, with TRBD1 as a possible D gene (5 bases). Per the germline V gene, CDR1 is SQVTM and CDR2 is ANQGSEA. The V gene lost 6 bases and the J gene lost 3 bases, with 11 bases spanning the gap. This CDR3 spans 12 amino acids. The DNA of the CDR3 is TGCAGCGTGGCACAGGCGGACTATGGCTACACCTTC. Its translation is CSVAQADYGYTF.